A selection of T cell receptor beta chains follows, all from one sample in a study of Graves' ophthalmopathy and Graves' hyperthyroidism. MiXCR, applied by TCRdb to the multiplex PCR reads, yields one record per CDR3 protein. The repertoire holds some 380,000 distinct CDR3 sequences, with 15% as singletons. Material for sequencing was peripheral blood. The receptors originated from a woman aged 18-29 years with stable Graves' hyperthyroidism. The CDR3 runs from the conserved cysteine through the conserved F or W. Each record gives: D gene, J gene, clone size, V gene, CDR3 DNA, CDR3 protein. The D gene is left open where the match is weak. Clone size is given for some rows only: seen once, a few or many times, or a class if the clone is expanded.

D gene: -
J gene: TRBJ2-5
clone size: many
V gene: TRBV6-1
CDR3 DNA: TGTGCCAGCAGTGAAGCGACCAGGTGGAGCCAAGAGACCCAGTACTTC
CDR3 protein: CASSEATRWSQETQYF

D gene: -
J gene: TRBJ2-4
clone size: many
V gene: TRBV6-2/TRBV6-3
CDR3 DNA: TGTGCCAGCAGTCCAGACAGGTTGATAGCCAAAAACATTCAGTACTTC
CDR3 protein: CASSPDRLIAKNIQYF

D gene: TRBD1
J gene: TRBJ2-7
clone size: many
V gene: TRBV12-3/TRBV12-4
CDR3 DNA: TGTGCCAGCAGTGTTAGGGGGCTCCTATCTAAGTACTTC
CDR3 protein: CASSVRGLLSKYF

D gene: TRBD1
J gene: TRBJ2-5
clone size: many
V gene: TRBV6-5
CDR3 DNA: TGTGCCAGCAGTTACCAGGGGGCCTCACAAGAGACCCAGTACTTC
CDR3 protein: CASSYQGASQETQYF

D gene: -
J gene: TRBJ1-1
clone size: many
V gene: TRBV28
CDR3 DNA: TGTGCCAGCACCGAAGAGCGGGCCGCTGAAGCTTTCTTT
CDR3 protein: CASTEERAAEAFF

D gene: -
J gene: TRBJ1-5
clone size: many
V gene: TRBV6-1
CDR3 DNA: TGTGCCAGCAGTGTGGACGGCCAGGAGCAGCCCCAGCATTTT
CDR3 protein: CASSVDGQEQPQHF

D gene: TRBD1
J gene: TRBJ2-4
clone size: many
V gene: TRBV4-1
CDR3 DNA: TGCGCCAGCAGCATCCGGGACAGGGGAGGAGACATTCAGTACTTC
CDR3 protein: CASSIRDRGGDIQYF

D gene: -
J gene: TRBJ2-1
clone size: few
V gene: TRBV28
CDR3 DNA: TGTGCCAGCAGTCCGCATTTGGGGGGGGGCAGCTCCTACAATGAGCAGTTCTTC
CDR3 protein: CASSPHLGGGSSYNEQFF

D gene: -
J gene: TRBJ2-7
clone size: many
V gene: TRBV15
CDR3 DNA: TGTGCCACCAGCAGAGACACGGAGATATACGAGCAGTACTTC
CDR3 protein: CATSRDTEIYEQYF

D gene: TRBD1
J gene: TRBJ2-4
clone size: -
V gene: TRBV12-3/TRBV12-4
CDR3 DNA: TGTGCCAGCAGCTCGGACAGGGGTGTGCACATTAAGTACTTC
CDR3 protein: CASSSDRGVHIKYF

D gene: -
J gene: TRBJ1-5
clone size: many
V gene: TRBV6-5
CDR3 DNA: TGTGCCAGCAGTTCAGGGTTTCGCAATCAGCCCCAGCATTTT
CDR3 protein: CASSSGFRNQPQHF

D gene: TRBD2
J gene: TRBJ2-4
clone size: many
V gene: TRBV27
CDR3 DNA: TGTGCCAGCAGTTCGCCGGGGGGGCCCAAAAACATTCAGTACTTC
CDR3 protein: CASSSPGGPKNIQYF

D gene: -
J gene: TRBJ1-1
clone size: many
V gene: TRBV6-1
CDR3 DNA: TGTGCCAGCATGAAGGAGTTAATGAACACTGAAGCTTTCTTT
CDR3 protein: CASMKELMNTEAFF

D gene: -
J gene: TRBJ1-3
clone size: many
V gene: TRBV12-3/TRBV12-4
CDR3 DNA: TGTGCCAGTACCCGACGGTCCTCTGGAAACACCATATATTTT
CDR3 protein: CASTRRSSGNTIYF

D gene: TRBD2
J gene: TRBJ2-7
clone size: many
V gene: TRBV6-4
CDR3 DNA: TGTGCCAGCAGTCCCGGGACTAGCGGGGGGGCCCCCTACGAGCAGTACTTC
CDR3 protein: CASSPGTSGGAPYEQYF

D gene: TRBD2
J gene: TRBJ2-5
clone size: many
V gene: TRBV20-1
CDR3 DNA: TGCAGTGCTAGAGGAATCGGGGGGGCGGGGACCCAGTACTTC
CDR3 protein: CSARGIGGAGTQYF

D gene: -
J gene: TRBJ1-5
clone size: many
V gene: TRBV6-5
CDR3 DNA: TGTGCCAGCAGTCCCGGGGGGGGGGGACTTCAGCCCCAGCATTTT
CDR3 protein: CASSPGGGGLQPQHF

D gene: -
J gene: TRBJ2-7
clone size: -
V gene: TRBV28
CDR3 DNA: TGTGCCAGCAGTTTACCTATAAGACAGGACCAAACCTACGAGCAGTACTTC
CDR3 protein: CASSLPIRQDQTYEQYF

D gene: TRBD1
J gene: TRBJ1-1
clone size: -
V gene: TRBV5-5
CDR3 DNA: TGTGCCAGCAGCATCCCGGGACAGGCGACGAACACTGAAGCTTTCTTT
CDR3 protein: CASSIPGQATNTEAFF

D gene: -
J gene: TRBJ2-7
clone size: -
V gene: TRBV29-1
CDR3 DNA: TGCAGCGTTGAATCCGATGTTGGGTCCTACGAGCAGTACTTC
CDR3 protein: CSVESDVGSYEQYF

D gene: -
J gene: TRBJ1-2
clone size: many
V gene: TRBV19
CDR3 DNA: TGTGCCAGTAGCTGGACCGGGAACCATCGAGGCTACACCTTC
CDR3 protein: CASSWTGNHRGYTF

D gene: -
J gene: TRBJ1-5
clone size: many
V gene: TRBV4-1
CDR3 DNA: TGCGCCAGCAGCCAAGAGCCGGGACCCGCCAAGCCCCAGCATTTT
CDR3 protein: CASSQEPGPAKPQHF

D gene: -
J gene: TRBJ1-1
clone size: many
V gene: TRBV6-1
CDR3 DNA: TGTGCCAGCAGTCCCCGATTGGAGGGCACTGAAGCTTTCTTT
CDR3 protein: CASSPRLEGTEAFF

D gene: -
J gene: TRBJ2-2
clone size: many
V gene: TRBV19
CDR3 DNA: TGTGCCAGTACCCAGTCACGGCGCGCAAGAACCGGGGAGCTGTTTTTT
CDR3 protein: CASTQSRRARTGELFF

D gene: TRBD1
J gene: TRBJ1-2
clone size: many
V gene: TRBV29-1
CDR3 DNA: TGCAGCGTTGAAGATCTTGGGAGACAGGGGGCAAGTGGCTACACCTTC
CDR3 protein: CSVEDLGRQGASGYTF

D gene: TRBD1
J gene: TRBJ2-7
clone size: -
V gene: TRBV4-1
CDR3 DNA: TGCGCCAGCAGACGCGGACAGGGGACTCTCGAGCAGTACTTC
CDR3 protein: CASRRGQGTLEQYF

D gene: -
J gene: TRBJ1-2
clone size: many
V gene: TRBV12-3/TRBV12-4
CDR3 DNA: TGTGCCAGCAGCGGCGTATGGGGAGCTAACTATGGCTACACCTTC
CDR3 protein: CASSGVWGANYGYTF

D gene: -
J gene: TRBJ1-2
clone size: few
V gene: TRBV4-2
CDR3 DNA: TGTGCCAGCAGCCAAGTCGACACTCCTGCCCTTGGCTACACCTTC
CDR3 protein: CASSQVDTPALGYTF

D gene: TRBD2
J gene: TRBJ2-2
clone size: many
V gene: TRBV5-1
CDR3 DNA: TGCGCCAGCAGCTTGGATCGGCGGGGGGCCACGAACACCGGGGAGCTGTTTTTT
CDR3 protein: CASSLDRRGATNTGELFF

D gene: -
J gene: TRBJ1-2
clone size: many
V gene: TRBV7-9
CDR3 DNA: TGTGCCAGCAGCCCGTCCGTCGCGGGAAGGGGAGACTTC
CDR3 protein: CASSPSVAGRGDF

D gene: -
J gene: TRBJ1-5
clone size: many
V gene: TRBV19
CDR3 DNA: TGTGCCAGTAGTCTCCCGACCGTCTATAGCAATCAGCCCCAGCATTTT
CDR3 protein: CASSLPTVYSNQPQHF

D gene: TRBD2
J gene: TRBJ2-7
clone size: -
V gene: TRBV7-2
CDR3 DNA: TGTGCCAGCAGCCCGGGACTAGCGGGAGACGAGCAGTACTTC
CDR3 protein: CASSPGLAGDEQYF

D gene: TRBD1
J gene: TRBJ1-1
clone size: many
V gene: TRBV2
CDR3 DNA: TGTGCCAGCAGTCACCGGACAGGGACGAACACTGAAGCTTTCTTT
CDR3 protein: CASSHRTGTNTEAFF

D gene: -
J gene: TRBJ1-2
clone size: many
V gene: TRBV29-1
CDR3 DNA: TGCAGCGTTGACCGCCCTAACTATGGCTACACCTTC
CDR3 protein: CSVDRPNYGYTF

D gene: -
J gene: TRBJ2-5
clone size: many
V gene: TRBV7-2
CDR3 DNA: TGTGCCATCATTCCTTTTGGGGTAGAGACCCAGTACTTC
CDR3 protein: CAIIPFGVETQYF

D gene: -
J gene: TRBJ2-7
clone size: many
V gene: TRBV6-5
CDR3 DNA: TGTGCCAGCAGTTACCAGGGGCCCCACGAGCAGTACTTC
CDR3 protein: CASSYQGPHEQYF

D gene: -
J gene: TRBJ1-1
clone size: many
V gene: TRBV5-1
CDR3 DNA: TGCGCCAGCAGGGTAGACTTGATGAACACTGAAGCTTTCTTT
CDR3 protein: CASRVDLMNTEAFF

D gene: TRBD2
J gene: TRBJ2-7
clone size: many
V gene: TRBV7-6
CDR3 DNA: TGTGCCAGCAGCTTCGAGCGGGGGGTCTCCTACGAGCAGTACTTC
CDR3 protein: CASSFERGVSYEQYF

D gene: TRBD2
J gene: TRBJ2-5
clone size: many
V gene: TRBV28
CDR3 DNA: TGTGCCAGCAGTCCCGGACTAGCCACGAGGGAGACCCAGTACTTC
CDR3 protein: CASSPGLATRETQYF

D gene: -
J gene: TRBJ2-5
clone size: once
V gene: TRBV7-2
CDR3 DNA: TGTGCCAGCAGCTTAGGCCTTTCAAGGCATGTGGAGACCCAGTACTTC
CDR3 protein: CASSLGLSRHVETQYF

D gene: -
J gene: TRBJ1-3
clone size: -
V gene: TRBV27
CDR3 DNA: TGTGCCAGCAGTTTTGTGCCCTCTGGAAACACCATATATTTT
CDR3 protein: CASSFVPSGNTIYF